The next 19 T cell receptor beta chains were all read from a single sample in a study of blood T cell repertoires in COVID-19. Profiling relied on immunoSEQ multiplex PCR, and the TCRdb table lists in-frame clones only, not all of them. The sample includes roughly 350,000 clones, 88% of them seen just once. Sample: peripheral blood. The source is a woman in her 70s with COVID-19, enrolled during active disease.

This sequence joins TRBV7-2 and TRBJ1-1; D is undetermined. The CDR3 is made up of 15 amino acids. Trimming took 5 bases from V and 4 from J, leaving 17 bases between them. Germline-derived CDR1 and CDR2 are SGHTA and FQGNSA. As DNA, the CDR3 is TGTGCCAGCAGCCCCTACGGGGAGGGAAGCACTGAAGCTTTCTTT. It codes for CASSPYGEGSTEAFF.

This chain joins TRBV5-4 and TRBJ1-2; TRBD1 matches at 8 bases. The CDR3 runs to 15 residues. J lost 5 bases, V lost 3 bases, and 9 bases had no gene match. Germline CDR1 SGHNT, CDR2 YYREEE (reference sequence). The CDR3 reads CASSSRQGHNYGYTF. DNA for the CDR3: TGTGCCAGCAGCTCTCGACAGGGGCATAATTATGGCTACACCTTC.

This clone occurred a few times. The V call is TRBV2, the J call TRBJ2-5; the D is unclear. V lost 7 bases to trimming and J lost 2 bases, with 2 bases between them. The germline gives CDR1 SNHLY, CDR2 FYNNEI. The CDR3 has 10 residues. CDR3 DNA: TGTGCCAGCACACAAGAGACCCAGTACTTC. Protein product: CASTQETQYF. Filled out from reference TRBV2 and TRBJ2-5, the complete variable domain reads EPEVTQTPSHQVTQMGQEVILRCVPISNHLYFYWYRQILGQKVEFLVSFYNNEISEKSEIFDDQFSVERPDGSNFTLKIRSTKLEDSAMYFCASTQETQYFGPGTRLLVL.

This clone appeared a single time. The chain's CDR3 is CASSLTGGTEAFF. CDR3 sequence (DNA): TGTGCCAGCAGTCTCACAGGGGGCACTGAAGCTTTCTTT. The rearrangement joins TRBV2 to TRBJ1-1; 8 nucleotides agree with TRBD1. The CDR3 covers 13 residues. The J segment lost 4 bases and the V segment lost 5 bases, leaving 3 bases of the junction unmatched. Germline CDR1 SNHLY, CDR2 FYNNEI.

In nucleotides, the CDR3 is TGTGCCAGCAGCATGGGGGGGGTAGGATCCGGTCAGCCCCAGCATTTT. This sequence encodes CASSMGGVGSGQPQHF. The chain recombines TRBV6-6 with TRBJ1-5, with D possibly TRBD1 on 5 matching bases. The ends were cut back, 6 bases at V and 6 bases at J, with 21 bases in the middle. Looked up from germline, CDR1 is MNHNY and CDR2 is SVGAGI (reference sequence). The CDR3 covers 16 residues.

This clone was found once. The chain carries TRBV28 and TRBJ1-1; 8 bases align to TRBD1. CDR1 and CDR2 (germline): MDHEN, SYDVKM. The CDR3 runs to 14 residues. V dropped 5 bases and J dropped 7; count of bases not matched to a gene: 9. The CDR3 region is CASSAPGGRVEAFF. Written as DNA, the CDR3 is TGTGCCAGCAGTGCACCAGGGGGCAGAGTTGAAGCTTTCTTT.

The J gene is TRBJ2-5, the V gene TRBV23-1; D perhaps matches TRBD1 (6 bases). TRBV23-1 is an ORF for which the function is uncertain. The CDR3 sequence is 16 residues long. V lost 0 bases and J 4 bases, leaving 15 bases between the germline ends. This CDR3 reads CASSQSKAGVSETQYF. DNA for the CDR3: TGCGCCAGCAGTCAATCGAAGGCAGGGGTATCAGAGACCCAGTACTTC.

The CDR3 bases are TGCGCCAGCAGCCAACTTTTTCAGGGGGTGAATGGCTACACCTTC. This gives the protein CASSQLFQGVNGYTF. The chain links TRBV4-3 to TRBJ1-2; the match to TRBD1 covers 7 bases. Trimming at V came to 2 bases and at J to 6 bases, leaving 9 bases not matched to a gene. Germline V gene lookup returns CDR1 LGHNA and CDR2 YSLEER. CDR3 length: 15 amino acids.

V gene TRBV7-9 combines with J gene TRBJ1-2, with TRBD1 matching 12 bases. The CDR3 spans 16 residues. The germline V gene has CDR1 SEHNR and CDR2 FQNEAQ (reference sequence). With 1 base clipped from V and 8 bases from J, the junction kept 8 bases outside the gene matches. CDR3 sequence: CASSLDSGTGGRGYTF. CDR3 nucleotides: TGTGCCAGCAGCTTAGATTCCGGGACAGGGGGCCGCGGCTACACCTTC.

V is TRBV19 and J is TRBJ1-5; 8 nucleotides agree with TRBD1. The CDR3 extends over 16 amino acids. The V and J ends lost 5 bases and 4 bases, in that order; junction bases with no gene match: 10. The germline gives CDR1 LNHDA, CDR2 SQIVND (reference sequence). The CDR3 DNA is TGTGCCAGTAGTCCTGGGACAGGCTACCGTAATCAGCCCCAGCATTTT. Translated, it gives CASSPGTGYRNQPQHF.

The V call is TRBV28, the J call TRBJ2-1; 7 bases align to TRBD2. Trimming removed 4 bases from V and 6 bases from J; junction bases left unmatched: 9. Germline-derived CDR1 and CDR2 are MDHEN and SYDVKM. The CDR3 runs to 15 residues. The DNA for the CDR3 is TGTGCCAGCAGTTCCGGGGAGGGTAGGGGCAATGAGCAGTTCTTC. Translating it yields CASSSGEGRGNEQFF.

The J gene is TRBJ1-1, the V gene TRBV19; the match to TRBD1 covers 7 bases. With 5 bases clipped from V and 5 bases from J, the junction kept 5 bases outside the gene matches. Germline lookup yields CDR1 LNHDA and CDR2 SQIVND (reference sequence). This CDR3 comprises 13 residues. CDR3 DNA sequence: TGTGCCAGTAGTGCACAGGGGTTTACTGAAGCTTTCTTT. Translation: CASSAQGFTEAFF.

The J gene is TRBJ2-5, the V gene TRBV5-1; 7 bases fit TRBD2. Per germline, CDR1 SGHRS and CDR2 YFSETQ. V lost 2 bases, J lost 5 bases, and 3 bases stayed unmatched. The CDR3 loop spans 13 amino acids. CDR3 sequence: CASSFDGGETQYF. The CDR3 nucleotides read TGCGCCAGCAGCTTTGACGGGGGGGAGACCCAGTACTTC.

This clone showed up just a few times. The chain couples TRBV6-5 to TRBJ2-7, with a tentative D call TRBD2 (5 bases). This CDR3 region has 12 residues. CDR1 and CDR2 from the germline V gene are MNHEY and SVGAGI. V was cut by 7 bases and J by 4 bases, with 11 bases left in between. CDR3 protein: CASKSGPYEQYF. The CDR3 nucleotides are TGTGCCAGCAAAAGCGGACCGTACGAGCAGTACTTC.

The chain couples TRBV5-6 to TRBJ1-1; D may be TRBD1 (5 bases). The CDR3 consists of 13 residues. The V end was cut by 0 bases, the J end by 9 bases, with 12 bases between. Germline-derived CDR1 and CDR2 are SGHDT and YYEEEE. As DNA, the CDR3 is TGTGCCAGCAGCTTGGCGTCAGGGATCCAAGCTTTCTTT. It is translated as CASSLASGIQAFF.

This clone was counted between two and nine times. The rearrangement joins TRBV6-5 to TRBJ2-7, with D possibly being TRBD1 (7 bases). V was shortened by 6 bases and J by 2 bases, with 17 bases between the two germline ends. Germline CDR1 is MNHEY and CDR2 is SVGAGI. This CDR3 has 15 amino acids. Here the CDR3 DNA reads TGTGCCAGCAGCCGCGGGGAGGACAGGACCTACGAGCAGTACTTC. Residues: CASSRGEDRTYEQYF.

The rearrangement joins TRBV27 to TRBJ1-1; weak D call: TRBD1 (5 bases). In germline, CDR1 is MNHEY, CDR2 SMNVEV (reference sequence). V was cut by 3 bases and J by 1 base, with 9 bases left in between. The CDR3 is 14 residues long. In DNA form, the CDR3 reads TGTGCCAGCAGTTTTCAGGGTAGGAACACTGAAGCTTTCTTT. Translating it yields CASSFQGRNTEAFF.

The chain employs TRBV19 and TRBJ2-1; TRBD1 aligns across 8 bases. After removal of 0 bases from V and 7 bases from J, the junction contained 5 bases not matched to a gene. The length of the CDR3 is 15 residues. Germline V gene lookup returns CDR1 LNHDA and CDR2 SQIVND (reference sequence). CDR3 region: CASSIEAGGRNEQFF. CDR3 nucleotides: TGTGCCAGTAGTATAGAGGCAGGGGGCAGAAATGAGCAGTTCTTC.

The genes are TRBV5-6 and TRBJ2-1, with a weak D call TRBD2 (6 bases). V lost 0 bases, J lost 3 bases, and 10 bases lay in between. This CDR3 is 15 amino acids long. Per germline, CDR1 SGHDT and CDR2 YYEEEE. The CDR3 coding sequence is TGTGCCAGCAGCTTGGCTGCCGGGAGCTACAATGAGCAGTTCTTC. Translating it yields CASSLAAGSYNEQFF.